This T cell receptor beta chain is from a study of a mutant IDH1 vaccine in newly diagnosed glioma. Study background: Males made up roughly 62% and females approximately 40% of treated patients, whose mean age was around 40 years. Most patients had radiochemotherapy with temozolomide before enrollment; others had one alone.

The time point is: baseline, week 1 (first vaccination visit). The treatment here: pre-vaccination baseline after standard-of-care therapy. The astrocytomas were IDH1-mutant, ATRX-negative, and WHO grade 3 or 4. Sequencing was performed with immunoSEQ multiplex PCR; in TCRdb, only in-frame clones are kept and a portion is missing. Of about 51,000 clones listed, over 60% are singletons. Notes on the study in general: Among patients, roughly 94% showed immune responses induced by the vaccine.

In its sample, this clone was seen a few times. The antigen remains unidentified. Germline is not matched at one junction end, which may reflect a read error. The CDR3 is 14 residues long. Looked up from germline, CDR1 is SGHRS and CDR2 is YFSETQ. V usage is TRBV5-1 and J usage is TRBJ2-7; TRBD1 agrees at 8 bases. This specimen was PBMCs, taken from a glioma patient treated with radiotherapy, temozolomide or both. The TCR was taken from a woman in her thirties or forties with glioma. Written as DNA, the CDR3 is TGCGCCAGCAGCTTGGCAGGGGGCTCCCACGAGCAGTACTTC. As protein: CASSLAGGSHEQYF. The full variable domain, with the rest looked up from reference TRBV5-1 and TRBJ2-7, is KAGVTQTPRYLIKTRGQQVTLSCSPISGHRSVSWYQQTPGQGLQFLFEYFSETQRNKGNFPGRFSGRQFSNSRSEMNVSTLELGDSALYLCASSLAGGSHEQYFGPGTRLTVT.